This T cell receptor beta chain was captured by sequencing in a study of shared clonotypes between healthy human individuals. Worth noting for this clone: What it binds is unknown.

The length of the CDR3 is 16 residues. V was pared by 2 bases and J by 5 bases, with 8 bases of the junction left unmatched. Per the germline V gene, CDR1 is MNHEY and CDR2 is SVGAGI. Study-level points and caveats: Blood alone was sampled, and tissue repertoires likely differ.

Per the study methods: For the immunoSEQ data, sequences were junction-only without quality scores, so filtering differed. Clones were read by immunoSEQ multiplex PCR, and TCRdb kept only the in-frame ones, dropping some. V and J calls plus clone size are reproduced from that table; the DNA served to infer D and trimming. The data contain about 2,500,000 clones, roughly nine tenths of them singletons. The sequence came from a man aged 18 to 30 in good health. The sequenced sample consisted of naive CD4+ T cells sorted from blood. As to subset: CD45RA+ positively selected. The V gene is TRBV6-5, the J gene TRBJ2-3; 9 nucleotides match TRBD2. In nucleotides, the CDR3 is TGTGCCAGCAGTTACAACCCTAGCGGGGTTCAAGATACGCAGTATTTT. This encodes CASSYNPSGVQDTQYF.